This TCR beta chain was documented in a study of blood T cell repertoires in COVID-19. J lost 2 bases, V lost 3 bases, and 3 bases had no gene match. This CDR3 is 14 amino acids long. CDR1 is LNHDA and CDR2 is SQIVND in the germline V gene (reference sequence). About this clone: The sample has other DNA sequences that encode this CDR3 too.

Participant ages covered roughly 18 to 89 years across about 25 US areas. Self-reported history from a screening survey and questionnaire set each donor's cohort. Two negative PCRs, clearance, or symptom resolution were required of recovered Cohort 3 donors. Some clones are missing from TCRdb's copy, which holds only in-frame ones; the method was immunoSEQ multiplex PCR. The sample lists roughly 320,000 clones, 85% to 90% occurring once. This clonotype was sampled from a man aged 30-40 years who had recovered from COVID-19. Sequenced material: PBMCs or T cells enriched from blood (not recorded which). The chain carries TRBV19 and TRBJ1-1; 7 bases match TRBD1. The CDR3 sequence: CASSMGQLNTEAFF. The CDR3 DNA reads as TGTGCCAGTAGTATGGGACAGCTCAACACTGAAGCTTTCTTT.